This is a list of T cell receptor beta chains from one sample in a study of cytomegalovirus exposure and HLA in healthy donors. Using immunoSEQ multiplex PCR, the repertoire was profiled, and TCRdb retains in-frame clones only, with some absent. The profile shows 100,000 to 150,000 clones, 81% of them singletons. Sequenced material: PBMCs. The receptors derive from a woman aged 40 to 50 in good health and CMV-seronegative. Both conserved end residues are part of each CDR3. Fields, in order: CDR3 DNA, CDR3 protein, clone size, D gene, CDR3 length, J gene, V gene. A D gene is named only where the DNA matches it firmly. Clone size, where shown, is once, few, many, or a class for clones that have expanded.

TGTGCCAGCAGCTGGGACTTCTCGGAGCAGTACTTC | CASSWDFSEQYF | NA | NA | 12 | TRBJ2-7 | TRBV13
TGTGCTAGTGGTTTGTCCCACGAACTGGTTAATAATTTGAACACTGAAGCTTTCTTT | CASGLSHELVNNLNTEAFF | NA | NA | 19 | TRBJ1-1 | TRBV12-5
TGTGCCAGCAGCTTGATGGACAGGGAATACGAGCAGTACTTC | CASSLMDREYEQYF | few | TRBD1 | 14 | TRBJ2-7 | TRBV5-4
TGCGCCAGCAGCCAAGGGGGAGGGTACGAGCAGTACTTC | CASSQGGGYEQYF | few | TRBD2 | 13 | TRBJ2-7 | TRBV4-3
TGTGCCAGCAGCGTAGAGGCGGGAGGGCCTACCGGGGAGCTGTTTTTT | CASSVEAGGPTGELFF | NA | TRBD2 | 16 | TRBJ2-2 | TRBV9
TGTGCCAGCAGCTCCGGTCCGAACAATGAGCAGTTCTTC | CASSSGPNNEQFF | NA | NA | 13 | TRBJ2-1 | TRBV11-3
TGTGCCAGCAGCTTAGGCCAGGGGGCGTCCTACGAGCAGTACTTC | CASSLGQGASYEQYF | NA | TRBD1 | 15 | TRBJ2-7 | TRBV11-3
TGTGCCAGCAGGGACTCGAGGGGGACGTCCTACGAGCAGTACTTC | CASRDSRGTSYEQYF | once | NA | 15 | TRBJ2-7 | TRBV6-1
TGCAGTGCTAGCACTAACACTGAAGCTTTCTTT | CSASTNTEAFF | NA | NA | 11 | TRBJ1-1 | TRBV20-1
TGCGCCAGCAGCTTGGGGTGGGGAGACCAAGAGACCCAGTACTTC | CASSLGWGDQETQYF | NA | NA | 15 | TRBJ2-5 | TRBV5-1
TGTGCCAGCAGAGTAGCGGGAGCAAGCAATGAGCAGTTCTTC | CASRVAGASNEQFF | NA | TRBD2 | 14 | TRBJ2-1 | TRBV6-1
TGTGCCAGCAGTGCCGGACAGGGGGCCGAGCAGTACTTC | CASSAGQGAEQYF | NA | TRBD1 | 13 | TRBJ2-7 | TRBV27
TGTGCCAGCAGTGAAGAGGAGGGGCAGCCCCAGCATTTT | CASSEEEGQPQHF | NA | NA | 13 | TRBJ1-5 | TRBV2
TGCGCCAGCAGACAATCAGGTTACAATGAGCAGTTCTTC | CASRQSGYNEQFF | NA | NA | 13 | TRBJ2-1 | TRBV4-3
TGTGCCAGCAGCGTAGGCCGGCTAGGCAGCGGGGAGCTGTTTTTT | CASSVGRLGSGELFF | NA | NA | 15 | TRBJ2-2 | TRBV9
TGCGCCAGCAGCTTGGGTCACAGGGACATCACTGAAGCTTTCTTT | CASSLGHRDITEAFF | NA | NA | 15 | TRBJ1-1 | TRBV5-1
TGTGCCAGCACCGAGGGCAGGCGCTCCTACAATGAGCAGTTCTTC | CASTEGRRSYNEQFF | NA | NA | 15 | TRBJ2-1 | TRBV2
TGTGCCAGCAGCCCGGACAGGGGAGGCGAGCAGTACTTC | CASSPDRGGEQYF | NA | TRBD1 | 13 | TRBJ2-7 | TRBV11-3
TGTGCCAGCAGCCGGACCGGACAGGGCTACGAGCAGTACTTC | CASSRTGQGYEQYF | NA | TRBD1 | 14 | TRBJ2-7 | TRBV9
TGCGCCAGCCGCTACAATGAGCAGTTCTTC | CASRYNEQFF | few | NA | 10 | TRBJ2-1 | TRBV10-2
TGTGCCAGCAGTTTAAAACAGAACACTGAAGCTTTCTTT | CASSLKQNTEAFF | NA | NA | 13 | TRBJ1-1 | TRBV27
TGTGCCAGTAGTATGATCGAGGGTAGAACTTTCTTT | CASSMIEGRTFF | NA | NA | 12 | TRBJ1-1 | TRBV19
TGCAGCGTTATGGGACTAGCGGCAACTAGCACAGATACGCAGTATTTT | CSVMGLAATSTDTQYF | NA | TRBD2 | 16 | TRBJ2-3 | TRBV29-1
TGTGCCAGCAGTCCAGGGGGCGCTTATGGCTACACCTTC | CASSPGGAYGYTF | NA | TRBD1 | 13 | TRBJ1-2 | TRBV27
TGTGCCAGCAGCTGGGGACTAGCGGGGGACTACAATGAGCAGTTCTTC | CASSWGLAGDYNEQFF | NA | TRBD2 | 16 | TRBJ2-1 | TRBV7-2
TGTGCCAGCAGCCCCCCCAGATACGACTCCTACAATGAGCAGTTCTTC | CASSPPRYDSYNEQFF | once | NA | 16 | TRBJ2-1 | TRBV7-8
TGTGCTTCGGGGGGATATGGCTACACCTTC | CASGGYGYTF | NA | NA | 10 | TRBJ1-2 | TRBV28
TGTGCCAGCTCACGGACAGGGGAGACTGAAGCTTTCTTT | CASSRTGETEAFF | NA | TRBD1 | 13 | TRBJ1-1 | TRBV18
TGTGCCAGCTCACCACGGCTAGCGGGAGAGGGGCATACGCAGTATTTT | CASSPRLAGEGHTQYF | NA | TRBD2 | 16 | TRBJ2-3 | TRBV18
TGCGCCAGCAGCCACCTGCATTTACAGGGGAACACTGAAGCTTTCTTT | CASSHLHLQGNTEAFF | few | NA | 16 | TRBJ1-1 | TRBV4-1
TGCGCCAGCAGCCAGGACAGGGCCGGGGGTTTGAACACTGAAGCTTTCTTT | CASSQDRAGGLNTEAFF | few | TRBD1 | 17 | TRBJ1-1 | TRBV4-3
TGTGCCAGCAGCCAATCCTACGAGCAGTACTTC | CASSQSYEQYF | NA | NA | 11 | TRBJ2-7 | TRBV6-1
TGTGCCACCAGGCCTGAAACGGACAGAGGCTACGAGCAGTACTTC | CATRPETDRGYEQYF | NA | NA | 15 | TRBJ2-7 | TRBV10-3
TGCGCCAGCAGCCTAGCGGGGCAAAAAGAGACCCAGTACTTC | CASSLAGQKETQYF | NA | TRBD2 | 14 | TRBJ2-5 | TRBV5-1
TGTGCCAGCAGTTCGGTATCGAAACAAGGGATGAGGGTGTACGAGCAGTACTTC | CASSSVSKQGMRVYEQYF | once | NA | 18 | TRBJ2-7 | TRBV27
TGCGCCAGCAGCCGCGGCAGGGAGGGGGGAGATACGCAGTATTTT | CASSRGREGGDTQYF | NA | NA | 15 | TRBJ2-3 | TRBV10-1
TGTGCCAGCAGCTTGCCGCCCGGGAATTTCTACGAGCAGTACTTC | CASSLPPGNFYEQYF | NA | NA | 15 | TRBJ2-7 | TRBV5-4
TGTGCCAGCAGCTTAGCAGCGGCAGTAGGGAATGAGCAGTTCTTC | CASSLAAAVGNEQFF | NA | NA | 15 | TRBJ2-1 | TRBV7-8
TGTGCCAGCAGCCCCGTGGGGGAGGCAGCTGAAGCTTTCTTT | CASSPVGEAAEAFF | NA | NA | 14 | TRBJ1-1 | TRBV7-9
TGTGCCAGCAGCTTAGGGGGAAGACAGGGGGCCCCGCTGAACACTGAAGCTTTCTTT | CASSLGGRQGAPLNTEAFF | NA | TRBD1 | 19 | TRBJ1-1 | TRBV11-2
TGTGCCAGCAGCTCCGGGCTAGCGGGGAGAGATACGCGGTATTTT | CASSSGLAGRDTRYF | NA | TRBD2 | 15 | TRBJ2-3 | TRBV5-4